One and the same sample provided the 32 T cell receptor beta chains below, sequenced in a study of radiation and T cells in renal cell carcinoma. Noted time point: baseline pretreatment blood. As for treatment: 15 Gy SBRT to primary tumor, nephrectomy 4 weeks later. Assay used: immunoSEQ multiplex PCR; TCRdb lists only in-frame clones, some missing. The sample lists roughly 100,000 clones; roughly four fifths were seen once. Sequencing was performed on blood, taken from a patient whose treatment included radiotherapy and nephrectomy. All receptors derive from a man in his sixties with renal cell carcinoma.

V gene TRBV15 combines with J gene TRBJ2-1; D is possibly TRBD1 (6 bases). The CDR3 spans 14 residues. Trimming took off 5 bases at V and 3 bases at J, with 11 bases between the two ends. Germline loops: CDR1 LNHNV, CDR2 YYDKDF (reference sequence). CDR3: CATSSLDSYNEQFF. The CDR3 bases are TGTGCCACCAGCTCTCTGGACAGCTACAATGAGCAGTTCTTC.

V and J are TRBV9 and TRBJ2-7; weak D call: TRBD1 (6 bases). The CDR3 has 14 amino acids. Germline V gene lookup returns CDR1 SGDLS and CDR2 YYNGEE. Trimming shortened V by 3 bases and J by 3 bases, and 13 bases separated the two germline ends. CDR3 nucleotides: TGTGCCAGCAGCGACCACGGGACAAGCTACGAGCAGTACTTC. Amino acids: CASSDHGTSYEQYF.

The CDR3 loop reads CASSPLAGATEQYF. For the CDR3, the DNA is TGTGCCAGCAGCCCGCTAGCGGGTGCGACCGAGCAGTACTTC. The genes are TRBV7-8 and TRBJ2-7; 8 bases agree with TRBD2. CDR1 is SGHVS and CDR2 is FQNEAQ in the germline V gene. The V and J ends lost 5 bases and 6 bases, in that order; junction bases with no gene match: 9. The CDR3 contains 14 residues.

This clone has more than one count but fewer than ten. J is TRBJ1-5 and V is TRBV19, with D possibly TRBD1 on 5 matching bases. V lost 5 bases to trimming and J lost 3 bases, with 14 bases between them. CDR1 LNHDA and CDR2 SQIVND come from the germline V gene (reference sequence). The CDR3 loop spans 15 amino acids. CDR3 sequence: CASSWDAENNQPQHF. For the CDR3, the DNA is TGTGCCAGTAGTTGGGACGCGGAGAACAATCAGCCCCAGCATTTT.

The genes are TRBV28 and TRBJ2-5, with TRBD2 identical over 12 bases. The J segment lost 4 bases and the V segment lost 1 base, leaving 4 bases of the junction unmatched. Germline V lookup: CDR1 MDHEN, CDR2 SYDVKM. The CDR3 length is 16 residues. CDR3 nucleotides: TGTGCCAGCAGTTTATTTCCTAGCGGGGGGGGAGAGACCCAGTACTTC. Its translation is CASSLFPSGGGETQYF.

V is TRBV4-3 and J is TRBJ2-1; 9 bases match TRBD1. Losses at the gene ends were 3 bases for V and 6 bases for J; bases not matched to a gene: 18. Germline lookup yields CDR1 LGHNA and CDR2 YSLEER. The CDR3 has 19 amino acids. For the CDR3, the DNA is TGCGCCAGCAGCCATCTCCTAGGTCACCCCGGGACAGGGCTCAATGAGCAGTTCTTC. Its translation: CASSHLLGHPGTGLNEQFF.

The chain has TRBV27 and TRBJ1-2, with 8 bases that match TRBD1. Germline CDR1 reads MNHEY; CDR2 reads SMNVEV (reference sequence). V was pared by 2 bases and J by 2 bases, with 4 bases of the junction left unmatched. The CDR3 extends over 15 amino acids. The CDR3 sequence is CASSLQGAYNYGYTF. The CDR3 DNA is TGTGCCAGCAGTTTACAGGGGGCCTACAACTATGGCTACACCTTC.

The chain joins TRBV19 to TRBJ1-5; D not certain. The CDR3 is 11 residues long. V shed 7 bases and J shed 11 bases, with 12 bases lying between them. Germline V gene lookup returns CDR1 LNHDA and CDR2 SQIVND (reference sequence). The CDR3 protein is CASIQGLAQHF. The CDR3 bases are TGTGCCAGTATACAAGGTTTGGCCCAGCATTTT.

V and J are TRBV9 and TRBJ2-2, with 10 bases identical to TRBD2. Germline loops: CDR1 SGDLS, CDR2 YYNGEE. The CDR3 contains 16 residues. V shed 4 bases, J shed 1 base, and the junction held 4 bases outside the gene matches. Here the CDR3 DNA reads TGTGCCAGCAGCCCTTGGACTAGCGGGAACACCGGGGAGCTGTTTTTT. This codes for CASSPWTSGNTGELFF.

The genes are TRBV5-6 and TRBJ2-7; 11 bases are shared with TRBD1. The trim removed 2 bases at V and 6 bases at J, leaving 7 bases unmatched. The CDR3 has 15 amino acids. Germline V gene lookup returns CDR1 SGHDT and CDR2 YYEEEE. DNA for the CDR3: TGTGCCAGCAGCTTACGGACAGGGGGCGCATCCGAGCAGTACTTC. Its translation is CASSLRTGGASEQYF.

The chain combines TRBV30 with TRBJ1-2; no reliable D call. This CDR3 spans 15 amino acids. Germline V gene data show CDR1 as GTSNPN and CDR2 as SVGIG (reference sequence). The ends were cut back, 3 bases at V and 3 bases at J, with 17 bases in the middle. CDR3 nucleotides: TGTGCCTGGAGCTCCCTCCGCAGGCCCTACTATGGCTACACCTTC. Protein sequence: CAWSSLRRPYYGYTF.

The rearrangement uses TRBV6-6 and TRBJ2-1; TRBD1 is a possible D gene (5 bases). This CDR3 is built from 13 residues. Germline V lookup: CDR1 MNHNY, CDR2 SVGAGI (reference sequence). Trimming pared 6 bases from V and 6 bases from J, leaving 12 bases between. The CDR3 bases are TGTGCCAGCAGCCCGCGACAGTTCAATGAGCAGTTCTTC. Amino acid sequence: CASSPRQFNEQFF.

The chain is built from TRBV7-8 and TRBJ2-2; 12 nucleotides agree with TRBD2. Per germline, CDR1 SGHVS and CDR2 FQNEAQ. V trimming: 4 bases; J trimming: 3 bases; junction bases outside the gene matches: 3. The CDR3 loop spans 16 amino acids. Here the CDR3 reads CASSSLAGGDTGELFF. DNA of the CDR3: TGTGCCAGCAGCTCCCTAGCGGGAGGGGACACCGGGGAGCTGTTTTTT.

This chain links TRBV10-2 with TRBJ2-5; possible D gene TRBD2, 5 bases. The CDR3 has 14 residues. Trimming pared 6 bases from V and 2 bases from J, leaving 13 bases between. CDR1 WSHSY and CDR2 SAAADI come from the germline V gene. CDR3 amino acids: CASSNPGIQETQYF. In nucleotides, the CDR3 is TGCGCCAGCAGCAACCCGGGAATACAAGAGACCCAGTACTTC.

The V and J genes are TRBV15 and TRBJ2-5; maybe TRBD2 (6 bases). CDR1 LNHNV and CDR2 YYDKDF come from the germline V gene (reference sequence). V shed 6 bases and J shed 0 bases, with 8 bases lying between them. This CDR3 spans 13 amino acids. The CDR3 is CATRGGHQETQYF. The CDR3 DNA follows: TGTGCCACCAGGGGGGGACACCAAGAGACCCAGTACTTC.

The chain couples TRBV28 to TRBJ1-2, with D tentatively TRBD1 (6 bases). Trimming cost V 1 base and J 5 bases, with 14 bases left between them. Germline values: CDR1 MDHEN, CDR2 SYDVKM. The CDR3 runs to 15 residues. CDR3 DNA sequence: TGTGCCAGCAGTTTATACCCCGGACAGAATTATGGCTACACCTTC. It translates to CASSLYPGQNYGYTF.

The sample holds one count of this clone. J is TRBJ2-3 and V is TRBV19; TRBD2 agrees at 10 bases. Germline trimming cut 5 bases from V and 1 base from J; bases unmatched to any gene: 6. The CDR3 loop spans 16 amino acids. Germline lookup yields CDR1 LNHDA and CDR2 SQIVND (reference sequence). The DNA for the CDR3 is TGTGCCAGTAGTCCCCTAGCGGGAGTGGGCACAGATACGCAGTATTTT. Residues: CASSPLAGVGTDTQYF. The full variable domain, in which reference TRBV19 and TRBJ2-3 provide the parts outside the CDR3, is DGGITQSPKYLFRKEGQNVTLSCEQNLNHDAMYWYRQDPGQGLRLIYYSQIVNDFQKGDIAEGYSVSREKKESFPLTVTSAQKNPTAFYLCASSPLAGVGTDTQYFGPGTRLTVL.

The rearrangement joins TRBV4-2 to TRBJ2-7; TRBD1 or TRBD2 may be the D gene (6 bases each). The CDR3 spans 14 residues. V dropped 0 bases and J dropped 7 bases, with 13 bases sitting between them. Germline loops: CDR1 LGHNA, CDR2 YNFKEQ. CDR3 DNA: TGTGCCAGCAGCCAAGATCGGGGGCCGGGGGAGCAGTACTTC. It specifies CASSQDRGPGEQYF.

The J gene is TRBJ2-3, the V gene TRBV30, with D maybe TRBD1 (6 bases). CDR3 size: 14 residues. V was cut by 5 bases and J by 0 bases, with 12 bases left in between. Germline V gene data show CDR1 as GTSNPN and CDR2 as SVGIG (reference sequence). DNA for the CDR3: TGTGCCTGGGCCGGGACAACTAGCACAGATACGCAGTATTTT. Its protein product is CAWAGTTSTDTQYF. The variable domain in full, completed from reference TRBV30 and TRBJ2-3, reads SQTIHQWPATLVQPVGSPLSLECTVEGTSNPNLYWYRQAAGRGLQLLFYSVGIGQISSEVPQNLSASRPQDRQFILSSKKLLLSDSGFYLCAWAGTTSTDTQYFGPGTRLTVL.

This chain uses TRBV7-6 with TRBJ2-3; D unclear. Per the germline V gene, CDR1 is SGHVS and CDR2 is FNYEAQ. The ends were cut back, 5 bases at V and 5 bases at J, with 8 bases in the middle. There are 12 residues in the CDR3. CDR3 sequence reads: CASSHVGDTQYF. The CDR3, as DNA: TGTGCCAGCAGCCACGTGGGAGATACGCAGTATTTT.

This sequence joins TRBV29-1 and TRBJ2-5, with 9 positions matching TRBD1. The CDR3 runs to 13 residues. With 8 bases clipped from V and 3 bases from J, the junction kept 7 bases outside the gene matches. Germline values: CDR1 SQVTM, CDR2 ANQGSEA. The CDR3 loop is CSLRDRVEETQYF. The CDR3 DNA reads TGCAGCTTGAGGGACAGGGTAGAAGAGACCCAGTACTTC.

The chain links TRBV7-9 to TRBJ2-7, with 11 nucleotides matching TRBD1. Germline CDR1 reads SEHNR; CDR2 reads FQNEAQ (reference sequence). The V and J ends lost 4 bases and 6 bases, in that order; junction bases with no gene match: 8. CDR3 length equals 15 residues. The CDR3 sequence: CASSSGQGAPREQYF. The CDR3 DNA reads as TGTGCCAGCAGCTCCGGACAGGGGGCGCCTCGCGAGCAGTACTTC.

The genes are TRBV6-5 and TRBJ2-2; TRBD2 matches 8 bases. Per germline, CDR1 MNHEY and CDR2 SVGAGI. The CDR3 length is 14 residues. Unmatched junction bases numbered 5, after V lost 5 bases and J lost 6 bases. In DNA, the CDR3 is TGTGCCAGCAGTCTGAGCGGGAGCGCCGGGGAGCTGTTTTTT. As protein: CASSLSGSAGELFF.

The table lists this clone with a few counts. This chain links TRBV6-5 with TRBJ2-5; D possibly corresponds to TRBD2 (6 bases). Germline CDR1 and CDR2: MNHEY and SVGAGI. With 2 bases removed from V and 5 bases from J, the gap between germline ends came to 18 bases. The CDR3 spans 16 residues. This chain's CDR3 is CASSYGSGVGGETQYF. Here the CDR3 DNA reads TGTGCCAGCAGTTACGGGTCGGGAGTAGGAGGGGAGACCCAGTACTTC.

The CDR3 DNA reads as TGTGCCAGCAGCCAAGTCGTAGGCAATGAGCAGTTCTTC. Its protein product is CASSQVVGNEQFF. The chain couples TRBV4-2 to TRBJ2-1; D ambiguous. Trimming stripped 1 base from V and 6 bases from J, with 7 bases between. This CDR3 comprises 13 residues. Germline lookup yields CDR1 LGHNA and CDR2 YNFKEQ.

CDR3 sequence (DNA): TGTGCCAGCAGCTCCTACGCAGACTCTGGAAACACCATATATTTT. Its protein is CASSSYADSGNTIYF. The chain couples TRBV11-2 to TRBJ1-3; D gene uncertain. The CDR3 is made up of 15 amino acids. V gave up 4 bases and J gave up 0 bases, with 10 bases separating them. CDR1 and CDR2 (germline): SGHAT, FQNNGV.

The rearrangement joins TRBV6-1 to TRBJ1-2; tentative D call: TRBD1 (5 bases). Germline V CDR1 and CDR2: MNHNS, SASEGT. V gave up 4 bases and J gave up 0 bases, with 9 bases separating them. This CDR3 contains 14 residues. The CDR3 DNA sequence: TGTGCCAGCAGTGCCAGGACAACTAACTATGGCTACACCTTC. Translation: CASSARTTNYGYTF.

The chain is built from TRBV11-2 and TRBJ2-7; 8 positions match TRBD2. Trimming cost V 5 bases and J 0 bases; bases outside gene matches: 6. The CDR3 loop spans 15 amino acids. Germline CDR1 is SGHAT and CDR2 is FQNNGV. CDR3 protein: CASSPNSGASYEQYF. CDR3 sequence (DNA): TGTGCCAGCAGCCCCAATAGCGGGGCCTCCTACGAGCAGTACTTC.

The DNA for the CDR3 is TGCAGCGTTGATCGGACGGCAACTAGCAATACGCAGTATTTT. It yields the protein CSVDRTATSNTQYF. The J gene is TRBJ2-3, the V gene TRBV29-1; the D gene is possibly TRBD2 (6 bases). The CDR3 contains 14 residues. V was pared by 3 bases and J by 7 bases, with 17 bases between. Looked up from germline, CDR1 is SQVTM and CDR2 is ANQGSEA.

This clone has just one count. V is TRBV30 and J is TRBJ2-3; D unresolved. V gave up 1 base and J gave up 0 bases, with 2 bases separating them. Germline V gene lookup returns CDR1 GTSNPN and CDR2 SVGIG (reference sequence). The CDR3 contains 12 residues. The CDR3 sequence is CAWSASTDTQYF. The CDR3 bases are TGTGCCTGGAGTGCCAGCACAGATACGCAGTATTTT. The full variable domain, completed using reference TRBV30 and TRBJ2-3, is SQTIHQWPATLVQPVGSPLSLECTVEGTSNPNLYWYRQAAGRGLQLLFYSVGIGQISSEVPQNLSASRPQDRQFILSSKKLLLSDSGFYLCAWSASTDTQYFGPGTRLTVL.

The chain joins TRBV4-1 to TRBJ2-1; tentatively, D is TRBD1 (5 bases). Trimming removed 2 bases at V and 0 bases at J, with 14 bases between. The CDR3 covers 17 residues. Germline CDR1 is MGHRA and CDR2 is YSYEKL. CDR3 DNA: TGCGCCAGCAGCCAAAATAAGGGGCGGAACTCCTACAATGAGCAGTTCTTC. Amino acids: CASSQNKGRNSYNEQFF.

The table lists this clone with a count of one. The CDR3 is CASSTRQGAGEQYF. The CDR3 DNA reads as TGTGCCAGCAGCACCCGACAGGGGGCTGGCGAGCAGTACTTC. V and J are TRBV9 and TRBJ2-7, with 10 bases identical to TRBD1. Germline values: CDR1 SGDLS, CDR2 YYNGEE. This CDR3 comprises 14 residues. J gave up 6 bases and V 4 bases, and 7 bases lay outside the gene matches.